This TCR beta chain was identified during a study of T-cell memory formation after mild COVID-19. cDNA libraries for TCR alpha and TCR beta, carrying sample barcodes and UMIs, came from 5'RACE with constant-segment primers. MiXCR was run by TCRdb on the 5' RACE reads, yielding one entry per CDR3 protein. Of about 470,000 distinct CDR3 sequences detected, more than 20% appear once; the ten largest clones hold around 12%. The germline V and J ends were trimmed by 0 bases and 2 bases, with 6 bases remaining between them. The CDR3 is 14 amino acids. CDR1 is SGHNT, CDR2 YYREEE, per germline (reference sequence). Study results and caveats: A subset of responding clones appeared in pre-infection memory, suggesting cross-reactive memory joined. Most CD4+ clones that shrank were in CM and EM, while CD8+ ones turned up in EMRA. Later expanders leaned CD4+, whereas clones that contracted between day 15 and 85 were balanced CD4/CD8.

Concerning this clonotype: What it binds is not known.

This chain uses TRBV5-4 with TRBJ2-4; D gene uncertain. This TCR came from an adult woman who had mild COVID-19 (a few samples of this study predate the infection). Cell type and time point are not known. Sequencing was performed on PBMCs or a T cell subset sorted from them (not recorded which). In DNA form, the CDR3 reads TGTGCCAGCAGCTTGGGGGTTACCAAAAACATTCAGTACTTC. Encoded protein: CASSLGVTKNIQYF.